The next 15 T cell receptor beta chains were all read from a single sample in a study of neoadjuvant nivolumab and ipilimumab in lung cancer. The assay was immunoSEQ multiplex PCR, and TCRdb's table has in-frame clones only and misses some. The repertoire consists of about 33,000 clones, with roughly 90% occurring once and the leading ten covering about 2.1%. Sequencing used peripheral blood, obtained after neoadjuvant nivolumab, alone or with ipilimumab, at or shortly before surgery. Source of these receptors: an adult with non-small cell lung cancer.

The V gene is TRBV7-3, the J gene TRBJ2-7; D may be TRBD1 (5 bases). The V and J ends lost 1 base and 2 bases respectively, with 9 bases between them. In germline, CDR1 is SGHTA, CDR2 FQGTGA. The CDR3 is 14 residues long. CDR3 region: CASSLMPGTYEQYF. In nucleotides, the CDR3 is TGTGCCAGCAGCTTAATGCCAGGGACCTACGAGCAGTACTTC.

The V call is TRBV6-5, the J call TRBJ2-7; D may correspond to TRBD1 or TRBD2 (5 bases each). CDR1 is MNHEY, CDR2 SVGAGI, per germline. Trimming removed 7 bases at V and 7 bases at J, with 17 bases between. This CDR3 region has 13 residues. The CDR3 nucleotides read TGTGCCAGCACGGGGCATACTCAGTCGGAGCAGTACTTC. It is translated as CASTGHTQSEQYF.

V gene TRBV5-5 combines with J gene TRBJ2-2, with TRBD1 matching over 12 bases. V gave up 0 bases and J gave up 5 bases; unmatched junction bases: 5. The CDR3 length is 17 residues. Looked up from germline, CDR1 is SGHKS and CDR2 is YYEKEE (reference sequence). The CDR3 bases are TGTGCCAGCAGCTTGGTGGGACAGGGGGCCGGGACCGGGGAGCTGTTTTTT. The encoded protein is CASSLVGQGAGTGELFF.

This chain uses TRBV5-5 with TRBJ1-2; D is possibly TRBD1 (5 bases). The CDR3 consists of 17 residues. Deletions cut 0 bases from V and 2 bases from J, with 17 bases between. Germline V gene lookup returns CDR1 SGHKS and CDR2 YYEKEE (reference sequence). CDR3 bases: TGTGCCAGCAGCTTGGGGGGCCGGAGTTTAAGGAACTATGGCTACACCTTC. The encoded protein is CASSLGGRSLRNYGYTF.

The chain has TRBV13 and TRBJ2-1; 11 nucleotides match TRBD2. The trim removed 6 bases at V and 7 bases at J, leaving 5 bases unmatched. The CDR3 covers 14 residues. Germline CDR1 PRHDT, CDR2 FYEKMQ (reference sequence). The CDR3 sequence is CASSPSGRRNEQFF. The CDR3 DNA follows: TGTGCCAGCAGTCCTAGCGGGAGGCGGAATGAGCAGTTCTTC.

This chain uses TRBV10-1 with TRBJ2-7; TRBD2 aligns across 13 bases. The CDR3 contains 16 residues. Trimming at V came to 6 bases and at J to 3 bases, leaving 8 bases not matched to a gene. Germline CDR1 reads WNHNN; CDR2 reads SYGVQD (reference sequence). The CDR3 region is CASSSGTSGKIYEQYF. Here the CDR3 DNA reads TGCGCCAGCAGCTCCGGGACTAGCGGGAAGATCTACGAGCAGTACTTC.

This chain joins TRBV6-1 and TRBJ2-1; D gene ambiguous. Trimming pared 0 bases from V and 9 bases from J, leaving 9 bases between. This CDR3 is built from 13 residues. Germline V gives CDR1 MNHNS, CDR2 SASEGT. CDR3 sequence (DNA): TGTGCCAGCAGTGAAGCTCACTGGGGTGAGCAGTTCTTC. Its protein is CASSEAHWGEQFF.

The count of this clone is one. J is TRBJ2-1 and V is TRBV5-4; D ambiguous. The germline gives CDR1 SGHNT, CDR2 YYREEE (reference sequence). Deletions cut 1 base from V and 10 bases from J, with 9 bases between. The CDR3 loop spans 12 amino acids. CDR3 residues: CASSLRHEEQFF. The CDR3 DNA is TGTGCCAGCAGCTTGAGACACGAGGAGCAGTTCTTC.

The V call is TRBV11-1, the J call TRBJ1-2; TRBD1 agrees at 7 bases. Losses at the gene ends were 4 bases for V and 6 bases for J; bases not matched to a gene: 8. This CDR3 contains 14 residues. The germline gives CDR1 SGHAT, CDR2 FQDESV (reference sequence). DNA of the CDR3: TGTGCCAGCAGCTCCAACAGGGGAAGGCATGGCTACACCTTC. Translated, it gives CASSSNRGRHGYTF.

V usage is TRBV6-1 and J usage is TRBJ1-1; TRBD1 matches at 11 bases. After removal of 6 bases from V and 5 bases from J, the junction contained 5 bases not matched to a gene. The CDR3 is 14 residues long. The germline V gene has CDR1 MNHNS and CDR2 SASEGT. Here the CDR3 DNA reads TGTGCCAGCAGCTACGGGACAGGGGGAACTGAAGCTTTCTTT. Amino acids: CASSYGTGGTEAFF.

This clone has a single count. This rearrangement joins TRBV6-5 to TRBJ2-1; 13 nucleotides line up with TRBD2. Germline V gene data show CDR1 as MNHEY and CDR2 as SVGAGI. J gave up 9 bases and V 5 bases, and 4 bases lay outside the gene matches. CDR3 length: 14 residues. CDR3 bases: TGTGCCAGCAGTGGACTAGCGGGAGCTGGTGAGCAGTTCTTC. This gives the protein CASSGLAGAGEQFF.

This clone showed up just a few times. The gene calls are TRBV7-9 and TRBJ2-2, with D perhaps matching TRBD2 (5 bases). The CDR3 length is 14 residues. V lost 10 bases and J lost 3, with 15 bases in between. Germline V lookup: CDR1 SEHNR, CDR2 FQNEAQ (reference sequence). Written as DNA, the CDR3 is TGTGCCACCGGACTCGGGGTCTACACCGGGGAGCTGTTTTTT. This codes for CATGLGVYTGELFF.

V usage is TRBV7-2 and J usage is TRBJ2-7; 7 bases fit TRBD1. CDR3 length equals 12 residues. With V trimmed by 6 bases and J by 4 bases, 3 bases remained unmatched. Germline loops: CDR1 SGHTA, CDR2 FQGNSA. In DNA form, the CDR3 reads TGTGCCAGCAGTTGGACAGGTTACGAGCAGTACTTC. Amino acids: CASSWTGYEQYF.

Written as DNA, the CDR3 is TGTGCCAGCAGTCCCCGGACTAGCGGGCGCCCGGGAGGGGCCAACGTCCTGACTTTC. It translates to CASSPRTSGRPGGANVLTF. The chain recombines TRBV27 with TRBJ2-6, with 11 positions matching TRBD2. Germline assignment: CDR1 MNHEY and CDR2 SMNVEV (reference sequence). J was trimmed by 4 bases and V by 5 bases; bases with no gene match: 13. The CDR3 covers 19 residues.

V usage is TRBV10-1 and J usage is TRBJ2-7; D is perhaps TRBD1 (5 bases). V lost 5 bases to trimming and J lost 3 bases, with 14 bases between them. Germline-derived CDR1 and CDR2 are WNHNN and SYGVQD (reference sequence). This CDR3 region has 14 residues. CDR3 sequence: CASSKSRDGYEQYF. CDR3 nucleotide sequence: TGCGCCAGCAGTAAGAGCAGGGATGGCTACGAGCAGTACTTC.